A selection of T cell receptor beta chains follows, all from one sample in a study of cytomegalovirus exposure and HLA in healthy donors. Repertoires were generated with immunoSEQ multiplex PCR, while TCRdb's copy carries only in-frame clones and drops some. The data hold about 120,000 clones, with around 85% observed a single time. The sample taken for sequencing was PBMCs. The origin of the receptors is a man between 18 and 29 years old in good health and CMV-seropositive. Both conserved end residues are trimmed from each CDR3. Fields, in order: J gene, V gene, CDR3 protein.

J: TRBJ2-5
V: TRBV6-1
CDR3: ASSERYETQY

J: TRBJ2-7
V: TRBV5-5
CDR3: ASSLAGGTKTYEQY

J: TRBJ1-3
V: TRBV5-5
CDR3: ASSSSWGPGGNTIY

J: TRBJ2-3
V: TRBV9
CDR3: ASSVDPRPAPDTQY

J: TRBJ2-7
V: TRBV7-8
CDR3: ASSLELLGESYEQY

J: TRBJ1-2
V: TRBV5-4
CDR3: ASSIQGLGDYGYT

J: TRBJ1-6
V: TRBV11-2
CDR3: ASSSVTGNSPLH

J: TRBJ2-5
V: TRBV7-2
CDR3: ASSLRQGAVKETQY

J: TRBJ1-1
V: TRBV19
CDR3: ASSIEHGTGTEAF

J: TRBJ1-6
V: TRBV7-9
CDR3: ASSSEYQGADNSPLH

J: TRBJ1-6
V: TRBV9
CDR3: ASSVAPFGRDAPLH

J: TRBJ2-7
V: TRBV5-1
CDR3: ASRTSSSYEQY

J: TRBJ2-4
V: TRBV9
CDR3: ASSGGQKDSKNIQY

J: TRBJ2-1
V: TRBV4-1
CDR3: ASSQQGPLSGRSYEQF

J: TRBJ2-3
V: TRBV7-2
CDR3: ASSLVTSGRAPDTQY

J: TRBJ1-4
V: TRBV2
CDR3: ASSEGDRGRSKEKLF

J: TRBJ2-7
V: TRBV7-2
CDR3: ASSFGQESYEQY

J: TRBJ2-7
V: TRBV6-6
CDR3: ASSLGLAGTYEQY

J: TRBJ2-7
V: TRBV29-1
CDR3: SAGGLAGAPYEQY

J: TRBJ1-3
V: TRBV5-1
CDR3: ASSLTGPTGNTIY